These 28 T cell receptor beta chains were all obtained from the same sample, sequenced in a study of PD-L1 blockade in urothelial cancer. Time point reported: peripheral blood 6 weeks after treatment start. Profiling relied on immunoSEQ multiplex PCR, and the TCRdb table lists in-frame clones only, not all of them. The sample contains around 26,000 clones, 82% of which appear only once. The sequences come from PBMCs, collected around atezolizumab (anti-PD-L1) treatment. The receptors shown here come from a man between 70 and 80 years old with urothelial cancer.

The genes are TRBV7-2 and TRBJ2-1, with TRBD2 identical over 10 bases. Germline CDR1 reads SGHTA; CDR2 reads FQGNSA. The CDR3 runs to 15 residues. With 8 bases clipped from V and 6 bases from J, the junction kept 10 bases outside the gene matches. CDR3 loop: CASLAGLAGANEQFF. CDR3 DNA: TGTGCCAGCTTGGCGGGGCTAGCGGGAGCCAATGAGCAGTTCTTC. Together with reference TRBV7-2 and TRBJ2-1, the CDR3 gives the full variable domain: GAGVSQSPSNKVTEKGKDVELRCDPISGHTALYWYRQSLGQGLEFLIYFQGNSAPDKSGLPSDRFSAERTGGSVSTLTIQRTQQEDSAVYLCASLAGLAGANEQFFGPGTRLTVL.

The chain has TRBV4-3 and TRBJ2-2; no firm D call. Germline V gives CDR1 LGHNA, CDR2 YSLEER. V was pared by 0 bases and J by 3 bases, with 8 bases between. The length of the CDR3 is 15 residues. The CDR3: CASSQEGFDTGELFF. The CDR3 bases are TGCGCCAGCAGCCAAGAGGGCTTCGACACCGGGGAGCTGTTTTTT.

The genes are TRBV6-1 and TRBJ2-1; 9 nucleotides line up with TRBD1. The CDR3 is 15 amino acids. Germline assignment: CDR1 MNHNS and CDR2 SASEGT. V was pared by 4 bases and J by 4 bases, with 5 bases of the junction left unmatched. CDR3 sequence reads: CASSVGQGTYNEQFF. CDR3 in DNA: TGTGCCAGCAGTGTAGGACAGGGGACTTACAATGAGCAGTTCTTC.

V usage is TRBV11-3 and J usage is TRBJ1-3, with D hard to call. Germline V gives CDR1 SGHNT, CDR2 YENEEA. The CDR3 extends over 13 amino acids. The ends were cut back, 6 bases at V and 5 bases at J, with 11 bases in the middle. The chain's CDR3 is CASRPSGRNTIYF. The DNA of the CDR3 is TGTGCCAGCAGACCATCGGGAAGAAACACCATATATTTT.

The rearrangement links TRBV5-1 to TRBJ1-1; 7 bases line up with TRBD1. The V and J ends lost 3 bases and 0 bases, in that order; junction bases with no gene match: 2. The V gene's germline CDR1 is SGHRS and CDR2 YFSETQ. The CDR3 has 14 amino acids. DNA for the CDR3: TGCGCCAGCAGCTCGGGACAGATGAACACTGAAGCTTTCTTT. Its protein product is CASSSGQMNTEAFF.

The CDR3 here is CASSERPGLASGELFF. CDR3 sequence (DNA): TGTGCCAGCAGTGAGAGACCGGGACTAGCTTCCGGGGAGCTGTTTTTT. The chain employs TRBV2 and TRBJ2-2, with TRBD2 matching over 9 bases. This CDR3 contains 16 residues. The germline CDR1 and CDR2 sequences are SNHLY and FYNNEI. The trim removed 3 bases at V and 6 bases at J, leaving 8 bases unmatched.

The V and J genes are TRBV5-6 and TRBJ2-7; TRBD2 is a possible D gene (5 bases). Trimming left V 7 bases short and J 7 bases short, with 21 bases between. The length of the CDR3 is 14 residues. Germline V gene lookup returns CDR1 SGHDT and CDR2 YYEEEE. This chain's CDR3 is CASHFGGPSLEQYF. The DNA of the CDR3 is TGTGCCAGCCACTTTGGCGGGCCAAGTTTGGAGCAGTACTTC. Drawing the rest from reference TRBV5-6 and TRBJ2-7, the complete variable domain is DAGVTQSPTHLIKTRGQQVTLRCSPKSGHDTVSWYQQALGQGPQFIFQYYEEEERQRGNFPDRFSGHQFPNYSSELNVNALLLGDSALYLCASHFGGPSLEQYFGPGTRLTVT.

The rearrangement joins TRBV6-6 to TRBJ2-3; no firm D call. V lost 5 bases and J lost 1, with 16 bases in between. The CDR3 has 16 amino acids. Germline lookup yields CDR1 MNHNY and CDR2 SVGAGI (reference sequence). CDR3 sequence reads: CASSPETYPGTDTQYF. The CDR3 nucleotides read TGTGCCAGCAGTCCCGAGACTTACCCCGGCACAGATACGCAGTATTTT.

The rearrangement joins TRBV6-4 to TRBJ2-7; TRBD2 agrees at 9 bases. From germline, CDR1 is MRHNA and CDR2 SNTAGT. The CDR3 spans 17 residues. The ends lost 0 bases at V and 3 bases at J; junction bases unmatched: 9. This CDR3 reads CASSDSRPAGGIYEQYF. The CDR3 DNA follows: TGTGCCAGCAGTGACTCGCGACCAGCGGGAGGTATCTACGAGCAGTACTTC.

The chain has TRBV27 and TRBJ2-7; 7 bases map to TRBD1. After removal of 6 bases from V and 1 base from J, the junction contained 3 bases not matched to a gene. This CDR3 has 13 residues. The germline V gene has CDR1 MNHEY and CDR2 SMNVEV (reference sequence). The CDR3 protein is CASSWGQSYEQYF. CDR3 DNA sequence: TGTGCCAGCAGCTGGGGACAGTCCTACGAGCAGTACTTC.

The V and J genes are TRBV7-9 and TRBJ2-5; D is possibly TRBD2 (5 bases). V lost 5 bases and J 3 bases, leaving 16 bases between the germline ends. Germline V CDR1 and CDR2: SEHNR, FQNEAQ (reference sequence). This CDR3 has 15 amino acids. In DNA form, the CDR3 reads TGTGCCAGCAGCCCAGGCGGGTCAGCGAAAGAGACCCAGTACTTC. This sequence encodes CASSPGGSAKETQYF.

The chain is built from TRBV4-3 and TRBJ1-5, with a possible D match to TRBD1 (6 bases). The V gene lost 3 bases and the J gene lost 7 bases, with 16 bases spanning the gap. The germline CDR1 and CDR2 sequences are LGHNA and YSLEER. The CDR3 sequence is 15 residues long. CDR3 region: CASSQSLARGQPQHF. The CDR3 DNA is TGCGCCAGCAGCCAGTCTTTGGCCAGGGGACAGCCCCAGCATTTT.

This clone was detected only once. J is TRBJ1-5 and V is TRBV27; 7 bases are shared with TRBD1. The CDR3 is made up of 17 amino acids. V was pared by 5 bases and J by 9 bases, with 19 bases of the junction left unmatched. The germline CDR1 and CDR2 sequences are MNHEY and SMNVEV (reference sequence). The CDR3 here is CASSPQGGQVLSLPQHF. CDR3 sequence (DNA): TGTGCCAGCAGTCCCCAGGGGGGCCAAGTGTTATCATTGCCCCAGCATTTT.

The gene calls are TRBV4-3 and TRBJ2-1; 10 bases match TRBD2. Trimming took 0 bases from V and 6 from J; bases not matched to a gene: 11. There are 18 residues in the CDR3. Looked up from germline, CDR1 is LGHNA and CDR2 is YSLEER. Written as DNA, the CDR3 is TGCGCCAGCAGCCAAGAGGGAATAGCGGGAGGAGGAACCAATGAGCAGTTCTTC. Protein product: CASSQEGIAGGGTNEQFF.

This rearrangement joins TRBV5-1 to TRBJ2-7; 7 bases line up with TRBD1. The germline V gene encodes CDR1 SGHRS and CDR2 YFSETQ. The CDR3 is 16 amino acids. The V segment lost 0 bases and the J segment 6 bases; nucleotides outside the gene matches: 12. The CDR3 here is CASSLEPGQKSGEQYF. CDR3 bases: TGCGCCAGCAGCTTGGAACCGGGACAGAAAAGCGGCGAGCAGTACTTC.

V is TRBV27 and J is TRBJ2-3, with D possibly TRBD2 on 6 matching bases. V lost 5 bases and J 3 bases, leaving 21 bases between the germline ends. This CDR3 region has 17 residues. The germline V gene encodes CDR1 MNHEY and CDR2 SMNVEV (reference sequence). CDR3 region: CASSIIGHGGVTDTQYF. CDR3 DNA: TGTGCCAGCAGTATTATCGGGCACGGAGGGGTGACAGATACGCAGTATTTT.

The chain joins TRBV27 to TRBJ2-4; 9 bases match TRBD1. This CDR3 spans 18 amino acids. The germline CDR1 and CDR2 sequences are MNHEY and SMNVEV (reference sequence). Trimming took 5 bases from V and 0 from J; bases not matched to a gene: 11. The CDR3 DNA reads TGTGCCAGCAGTCCGACCTACGGACAGGGGCTAGCCAAAAACATTCAGTACTTC. Residues: CASSPTYGQGLAKNIQYF.

This clone was counted once. The chain combines TRBV5-8 with TRBJ1-4; 9 bases are a match to TRBD1. The CDR3 has 15 amino acids. V lost 2 bases, J lost 6 bases, and 5 bases stayed unmatched. Germline loops: CDR1 SGHTS, CDR2 YDEGEE. CDR3 sequence (DNA): TGTGCCAGCAGCTTCCGACAGGGGGTGTATGAAAAACTGTTTTTT. Translated, it gives CASSFRQGVYEKLFF.

This chain's CDR3 is CASSQLTKSQETQYF. Here the CDR3 DNA reads TGCGCCAGCAGCCAACTAACGAAGTCACAAGAGACCCAGTACTTC. The V call is TRBV4-3, the J call TRBJ2-5, with no clear D. Trimming took 2 bases from V and 2 from J, leaving 12 bases between them. The length of the CDR3 is 15 residues. Per the germline V gene, CDR1 is LGHNA and CDR2 is YSLEER.

The rearrangement uses TRBV28 and TRBJ1-1; D uncertain. The CDR3 runs to 12 residues. Trimming took 5 bases from V and 10 from J, leaving 14 bases between them. Germline V gene sequence: CDR1 MDHEN, CDR2 SYDVKM. This CDR3 is CASSPDGEGAFF. CDR3 coding DNA: TGTGCCAGCAGTCCGGACGGGGAGGGAGCTTTCTTT.

CDR3 amino acids: CASSLVGGKAGGGAGELFF. CDR3 nucleotides: TGTGCCAGCAGCTTAGTCGGTGGAAAAGCGGGAGGGGGAGCCGGGGAGCTGTTTTTT. This sequence joins TRBV7-9 and TRBJ2-2; 10 nucleotides line up with TRBD2. This CDR3 has 19 amino acids. The V and J ends lost 1 base and 6 bases, in that order; junction bases with no gene match: 14. The germline gives CDR1 SEHNR, CDR2 FQNEAQ (reference sequence).

This chain joins TRBV4-3 and TRBJ2-2; 13 positions agree with TRBD2. The CDR3 loop spans 16 amino acids. CDR1 is LGHNA and CDR2 is YSLEER in the germline V gene. The V gene end was trimmed by 2 bases and the J gene end by 6 bases; junction bases not matched to a gene: 3. The CDR3 loop reads CASSQTSGRAAGELFF. For the CDR3, the DNA is TGCGCCAGCAGCCAAACTAGCGGGAGGGCCGCCGGGGAGCTGTTTTTT.

The V call is TRBV7-9, the J call TRBJ2-1; 7 bases are shared with TRBD2. This CDR3 comprises 18 residues. Germline V CDR1 and CDR2: SEHNR, FQNEAQ (reference sequence). J was trimmed by 6 bases and V by 5 bases; bases with no gene match: 19. The chain's CDR3 is CASSNLGGLAVGANEQFF. The CDR3 region has the DNA TGTGCCAGCAGCAACCTAGGAGGGCTAGCGGTCGGGGCCAATGAGCAGTTCTTC.

The chain links TRBV2 to TRBJ2-1; possible D gene TRBD2, 6 bases. This CDR3 region has 12 residues. Trimming cost V 7 bases and J 9 bases, with 13 bases left between them. Germline V CDR1 and CDR2: SNHLY, FYNNEI. The CDR3, as DNA: TGTGCCAGCATGGGAGGAGGGCGTGAGCAGTTCTTC. Its protein is CASMGGGREQFF. The full variable domain, with the rest looked up from reference TRBV2 and TRBJ2-1, is EPEVTQTPSHQVTQMGQEVILRCVPISNHLYFYWYRQILGQKVEFLVSFYNNEISEKSEIFDDQFSVERPDGSNFTLKIRSTKLEDSAMYFCASMGGGREQFFGPGTRLTVL.

The V call is TRBV9, the J call TRBJ1-1, with a tentative D call TRBD1 (6 bases). Germline CDR1 SGDLS, CDR2 YYNGEE. Trimming left V 0 bases short and J 3 bases short, with 12 bases between. CDR3 size: 15 residues. CDR3 in amino acids: CASSVDTGWDTEAFF. In DNA, the CDR3 is TGTGCCAGCAGCGTAGATACAGGGTGGGACACTGAAGCTTTCTTT.

The chain has TRBV18 and TRBJ2-7; D is possibly TRBD1 (5 bases). The CDR3 spans 13 residues. Germline V CDR1 and CDR2: KGHSH, LQKENI. V was cut by 4 bases and J by 1 base, with 8 bases left in between. DNA for the CDR3: TGTGCCAGCTCACAAACAGGTTCCTACGAGCAGTACTTC. Amino acids: CASSQTGSYEQYF.

This chain uses TRBV7-2 with TRBJ2-7; TRBD2 agrees at 9 bases. Germline assignment: CDR1 SGHTA and CDR2 FQGNSA. This CDR3 comprises 13 residues. V was pared by 7 bases and J by 2 bases, with 3 bases of the junction left unmatched. The CDR3 DNA reads as TGTGCCAGCACGGCGGGAGGGGCCTACGAGCAGTACTTC. Its translation is CASTAGGAYEQYF.

This chain connects TRBV25-1 to TRBJ2-5; tentative D call: TRBD1 (8 bases). Trimming shortened V by 1 base and J by 3 bases, and 12 bases separated the two germline ends. CDR3 length equals 15 residues. Germline V lookup: CDR1 MGHDK, CDR2 SYGVNS. The CDR3 nucleotides are TGTGCCAGCAGTGAATTCACAGGGGGGGAAGAGACCCAGTACTTC. Protein: CASSEFTGGEETQYF.